The clone carrying this TCR beta chain appeared a single time. No antigen is known for it. No DNA is shown, since the ends of the CDR3 on it are uncertain; the CDR3 is the one TCRdb lists. The sample is drawn from a study of T cells in Graves' hyperthyroidism and ophthalmopathy. Graves' hyperthyroidism qualified as stable when ophthalmopathy did not progress within 18 months. The diagnostic basis comprised clinical symptoms, serum thyroxine and TRAb, thyroid ultrasound and orbital computed tomography. Points from the study as a whole: Most clonotypes that expanded in the thyroid above 0.001 also showed up in blood.

Template material for amplifying TCR beta CDR3 regions consisted of RNA transcripts. The HTBI set primed first-round TCR CDR3 RT-PCR. TCRdb re-called the multiplex PCR reads through MiXCR, storing one row per CDR3 protein. The data hold about 95,000 distinct CDR3 sequences, with about 40% observed a single time. The CDR3 spans 14 residues, counting both ends. CDR1 and CDR2 from the germline V gene are SGHKS and YYEKEE (reference sequence). Sequences were obtained from peripheral blood or thyroid tissue (not recorded which). This chain connects TRBV5-5 to TRBJ1-4. The sequence derives from a woman aged 25 to 45 with Graves' hyperthyroidism. The CDR3 sequence is CASSPGPLMKNCFF.